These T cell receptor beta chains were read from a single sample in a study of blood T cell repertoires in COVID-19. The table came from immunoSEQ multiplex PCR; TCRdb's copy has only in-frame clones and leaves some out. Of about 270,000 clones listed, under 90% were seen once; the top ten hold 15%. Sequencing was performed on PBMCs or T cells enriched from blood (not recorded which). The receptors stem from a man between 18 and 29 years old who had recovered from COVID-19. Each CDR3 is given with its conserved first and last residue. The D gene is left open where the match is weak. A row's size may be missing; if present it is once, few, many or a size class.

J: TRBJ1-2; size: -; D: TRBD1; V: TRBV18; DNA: TGTGCCAGCCGTCAAGGACAGGGGGCTAACTATGGCTACACCTTC; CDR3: CASRQGQGANYGYTF
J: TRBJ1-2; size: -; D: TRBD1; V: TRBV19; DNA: TGTGCCATTAAGGACAGGGCTAACTATGGCTACACCTTC; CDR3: CAIKDRANYGYTF
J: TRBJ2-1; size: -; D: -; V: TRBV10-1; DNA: TGCGCCAGCAGTATGGCACTACCCTACAATGAGCAGTTCTTC; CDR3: CASSMALPYNEQFF
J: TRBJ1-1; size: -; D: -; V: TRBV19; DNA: TGTGCCAGTAGAGAGAAGAACACTGAAGCTTTCTTT; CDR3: CASREKNTEAFF
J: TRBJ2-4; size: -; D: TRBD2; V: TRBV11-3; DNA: TGTGCCAGCAGCTTAGATCCGGGACTAGCAGACATTCAGTACTTC; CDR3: CASSLDPGLADIQYF
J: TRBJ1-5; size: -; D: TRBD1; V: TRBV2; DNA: TGTGCCAGCGGGCGACAGGGGTCCTATCAGCCCCAGCATTTT; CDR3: CASGRQGSYQPQHF
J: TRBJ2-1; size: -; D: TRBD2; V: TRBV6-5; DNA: TGTGCCACCGGGCTAGCGGGAGGGAACTACAATGAGCAGTTCTTC; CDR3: CATGLAGGNYNEQFF
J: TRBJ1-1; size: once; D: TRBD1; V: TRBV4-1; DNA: TGCGCCAGCAGCCACGGGACAGAAACAGAAGCTTTCTTT; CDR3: CASSHGTETEAFF
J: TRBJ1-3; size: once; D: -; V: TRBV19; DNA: TGTGCCAGTACCAGGGCCACTGGAAACACCATATATTTT; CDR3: CASTRATGNTIYF
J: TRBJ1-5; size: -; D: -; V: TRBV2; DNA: TGTGCCAGCAGGGGGCATGGATACAATCAGCCCCAGCATTTT; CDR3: CASRGHGYNQPQHF
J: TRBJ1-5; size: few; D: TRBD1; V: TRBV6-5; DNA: TGTGCCAGCAGCTACCTACAGGGGGAAGGGTCCCAGCATTTT; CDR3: CASSYLQGEGSQHF
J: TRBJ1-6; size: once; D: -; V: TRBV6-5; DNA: TGTGCCAGTTTGAGTGCCCGCTCCTATAATTCACCCCTCCACTTT; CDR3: CASLSARSYNSPLHF
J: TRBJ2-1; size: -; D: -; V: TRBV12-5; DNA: TGTGCTAGTGGACCCGCCCCGCCTCTGGAGCCGGGGAGCTCCTACAATGAGCAGTTCTTC; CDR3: CASGPAPPLEPGSSYNEQFF
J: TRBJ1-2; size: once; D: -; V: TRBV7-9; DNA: TGTGCCAGCAGCCCAAGGGGCGGGGTTGGCTACACCTTC; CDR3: CASSPRGGVGYTF
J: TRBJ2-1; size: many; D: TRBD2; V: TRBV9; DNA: TGTGCCAGCAGCTCCGGGACTAGCGGGGCAGGGGAGCAGTTCTTC; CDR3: CASSSGTSGAGEQFF
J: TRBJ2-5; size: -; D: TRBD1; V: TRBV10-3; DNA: TGTGCCATCAGATCGGGACAGCAAGAGACCCAGTACTTC; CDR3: CAIRSGQQETQYF
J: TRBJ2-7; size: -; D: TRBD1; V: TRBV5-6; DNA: TGTGCCAGCACAACAGGGGGCCCCTACTACGAGCAGTACTTC; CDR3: CASTTGGPYYEQYF
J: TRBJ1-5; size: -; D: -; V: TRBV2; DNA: TGTGCCAGCACCTCCGGGGGGGGGAGCAATCAGCCCCAGCATTTT; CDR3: CASTSGGGSNQPQHF
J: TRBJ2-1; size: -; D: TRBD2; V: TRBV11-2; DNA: TGTGCCAGCAGCACCCGGACTAGCTCCTACAATGAGCAGTTCTTC; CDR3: CASSTRTSSYNEQFF
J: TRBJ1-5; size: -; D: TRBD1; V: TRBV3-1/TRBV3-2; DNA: TGTGCCAGCAGCCAATCGGGACAGGCGAGCAATCAGCCCCAGCATTTT; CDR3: CASSQSGQASNQPQHF
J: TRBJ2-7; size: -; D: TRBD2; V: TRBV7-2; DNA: TGTGCCAGCAGCCCCCAAGCGGGGGACTCCTACGAGCAGTACTTC; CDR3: CASSPQAGDSYEQYF
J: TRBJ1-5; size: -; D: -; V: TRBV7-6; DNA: TGTGCCAGCAGCTTAGGCACAAATCAGCCCCAGCATTTT; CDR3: CASSLGTNQPQHF
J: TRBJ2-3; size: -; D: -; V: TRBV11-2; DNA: TGTGCCAGCAGCTTAGATTACGGGAGTAGCACAGATACGCAGTATTTT; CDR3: CASSLDYGSSTDTQYF
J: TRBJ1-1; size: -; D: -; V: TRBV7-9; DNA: TGTGCCAGCAGCTTAGCTCGGGCGGAGGAGGTGCGGGGCGGTGAAGCTTTCTTT; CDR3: CASSLARAEEVRGGEAFF